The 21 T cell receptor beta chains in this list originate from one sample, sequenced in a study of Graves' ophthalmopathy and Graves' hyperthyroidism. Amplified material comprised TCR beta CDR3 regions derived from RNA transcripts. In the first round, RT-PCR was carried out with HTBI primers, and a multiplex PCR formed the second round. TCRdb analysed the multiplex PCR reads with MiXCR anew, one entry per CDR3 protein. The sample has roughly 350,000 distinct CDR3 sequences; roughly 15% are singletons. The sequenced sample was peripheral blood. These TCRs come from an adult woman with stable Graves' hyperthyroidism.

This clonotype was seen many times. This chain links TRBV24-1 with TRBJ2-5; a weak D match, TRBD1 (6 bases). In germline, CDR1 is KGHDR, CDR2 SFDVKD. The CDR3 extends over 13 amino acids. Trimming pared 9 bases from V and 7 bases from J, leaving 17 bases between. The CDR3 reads CATGEGGRRTQYF. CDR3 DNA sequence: TGTGCCACCGGGGAAGGGGGTAGAAGGACCCAGTACTTC.

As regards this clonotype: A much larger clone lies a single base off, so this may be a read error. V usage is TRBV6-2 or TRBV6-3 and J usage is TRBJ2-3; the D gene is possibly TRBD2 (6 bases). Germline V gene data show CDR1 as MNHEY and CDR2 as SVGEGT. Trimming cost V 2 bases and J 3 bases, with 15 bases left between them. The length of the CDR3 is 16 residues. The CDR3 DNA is TGTGCCAGCAGTTACGTCGGGGGAAGTAGTACAGATACGCAGTATTTT. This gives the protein CASSYVGGSSTDTQYF.

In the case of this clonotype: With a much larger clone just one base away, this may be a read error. The CDR3 DNA follows: TGTGCCAGATCACCACCTACAGGGACCCAAGAGACCCAGTACTTC. It codes for CARSPPTGTQETQYF. The V call is TRBV18, the J call TRBJ2-5; weak D call: TRBD1 (6 bases). Germline values: CDR1 KGHSH, CDR2 LQKENI. The CDR3 runs to 15 residues.

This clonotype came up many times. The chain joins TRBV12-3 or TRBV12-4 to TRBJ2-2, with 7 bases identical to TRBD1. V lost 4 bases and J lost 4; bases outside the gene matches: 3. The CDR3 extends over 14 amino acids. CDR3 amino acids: CASSSTGFTGELFF. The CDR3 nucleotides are TGTGCCAGCAGTTCGACAGGGTTCACCGGGGAGCTGTTTTTT.

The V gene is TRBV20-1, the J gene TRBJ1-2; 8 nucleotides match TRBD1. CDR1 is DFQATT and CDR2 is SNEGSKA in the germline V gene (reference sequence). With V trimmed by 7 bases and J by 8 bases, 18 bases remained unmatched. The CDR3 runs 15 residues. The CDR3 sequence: CSVSGEGQEEQGYTF. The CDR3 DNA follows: TGCAGTGTTTCTGGGGAGGGACAGGAGGAACAGGGCTACACCTTC.

CDR3 loop: CASSPNTDYEQYF. CDR3 sequence (DNA): TGTGCCAGCTCACCAAACACAGACTACGAGCAGTACTTC. The rearrangement uses TRBV18 and TRBJ2-7; D call uncertain. Germline CDR1 is KGHSH and CDR2 is LQKENI. The V end lost 2 bases, the J end lost 3 bases, and 8 bases lay between the germline ends. This CDR3 spans 13 amino acids.

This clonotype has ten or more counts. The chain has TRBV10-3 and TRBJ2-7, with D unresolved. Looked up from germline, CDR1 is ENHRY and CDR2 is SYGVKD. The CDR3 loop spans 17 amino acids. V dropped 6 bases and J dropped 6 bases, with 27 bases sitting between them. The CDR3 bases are TGTGCCATCAGGGACCGCGAAAAGGGATCGCCTGTCTCCGAGCAGTACTTC. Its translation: CAIRDREKGSPVSEQYF.

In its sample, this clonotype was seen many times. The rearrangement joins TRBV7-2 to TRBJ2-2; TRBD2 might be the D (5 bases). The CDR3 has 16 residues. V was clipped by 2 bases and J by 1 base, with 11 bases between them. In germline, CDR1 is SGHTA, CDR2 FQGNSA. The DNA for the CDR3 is TGTGCCAGCAGCTTATTCTCGGGGATGAACACCGGGGAGCTGTTTTTT. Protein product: CASSLFSGMNTGELFF.

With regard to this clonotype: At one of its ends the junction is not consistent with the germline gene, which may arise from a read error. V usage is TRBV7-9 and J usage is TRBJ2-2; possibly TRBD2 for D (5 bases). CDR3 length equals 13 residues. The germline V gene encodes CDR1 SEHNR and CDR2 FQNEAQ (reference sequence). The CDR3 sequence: CASSLVDIGELCF. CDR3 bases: TGTGCCAGCAGCTTAGTGGATATCGGGGAGCTGTGTTTT.

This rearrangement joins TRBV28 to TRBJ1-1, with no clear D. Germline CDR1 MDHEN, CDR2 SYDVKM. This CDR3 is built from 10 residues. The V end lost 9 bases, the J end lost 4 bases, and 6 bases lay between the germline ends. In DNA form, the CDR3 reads TGTGCCAGTTGGGCCACTGAAGCTTTCTTT. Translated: CASWATEAFF.

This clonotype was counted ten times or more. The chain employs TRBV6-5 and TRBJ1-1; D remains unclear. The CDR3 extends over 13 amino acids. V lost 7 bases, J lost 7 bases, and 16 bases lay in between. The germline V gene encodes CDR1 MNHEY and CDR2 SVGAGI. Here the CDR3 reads CASTPNGLGEAFF. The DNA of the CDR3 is TGTGCCAGCACACCCAACGGGTTGGGTGAAGCTTTCTTT.

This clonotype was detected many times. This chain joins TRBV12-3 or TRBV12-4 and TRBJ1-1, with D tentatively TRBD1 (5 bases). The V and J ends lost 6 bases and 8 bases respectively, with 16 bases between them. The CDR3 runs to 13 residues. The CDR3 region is CASSRDRWLEAFF. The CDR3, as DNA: TGTGCCAGCAGCCGGGACCGATGGTTAGAAGCTTTCTTT.

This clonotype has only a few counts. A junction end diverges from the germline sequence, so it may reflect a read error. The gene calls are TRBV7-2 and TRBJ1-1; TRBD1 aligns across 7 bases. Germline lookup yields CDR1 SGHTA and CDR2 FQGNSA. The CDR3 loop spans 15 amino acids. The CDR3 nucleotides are TGTGCCAGCAGCCGCAACAGGGGTGCGAACACTGAAGCTTGCTTT. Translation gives CASSRNRGANTEACF.

The CDR3 sequence: CASRAGGPDEQYF. As DNA, the CDR3 is TGTGCCAGCCGAGCGGGAGGGCCGGACGAGCAGTACTTC. The V and J genes are TRBV3-1 and TRBJ2-7; 10 bases map to TRBD2. V gave up 8 bases and J gave up 5 bases; unmatched junction bases: 6. The CDR3 spans 13 residues. CDR1 and CDR2 from the germline V gene are LGHDT and YNNKEL (reference sequence).

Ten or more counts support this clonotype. The CDR3: CASSFLTGKNTGELFF. Written as DNA, the CDR3 is TGTGCCAGCAGCTTCCTCACCGGGAAAAACACCGGGGAGCTGTTTTTT. V usage is TRBV28 and J usage is TRBJ2-2; tentative D call: TRBD2 (5 bases). This CDR3 is built from 16 residues. Germline loops: CDR1 MDHEN, CDR2 SYDVKM. V was cut by 6 bases and J by 2 bases, with 16 bases left in between.

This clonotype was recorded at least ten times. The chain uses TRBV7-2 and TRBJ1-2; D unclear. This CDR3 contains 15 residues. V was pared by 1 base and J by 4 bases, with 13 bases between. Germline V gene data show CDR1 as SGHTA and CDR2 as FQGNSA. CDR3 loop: CASSLGSLTPYGYTF. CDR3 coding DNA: TGTGCCAGCAGCTTAGGTAGCCTGACTCCCTATGGCTACACCTTC.

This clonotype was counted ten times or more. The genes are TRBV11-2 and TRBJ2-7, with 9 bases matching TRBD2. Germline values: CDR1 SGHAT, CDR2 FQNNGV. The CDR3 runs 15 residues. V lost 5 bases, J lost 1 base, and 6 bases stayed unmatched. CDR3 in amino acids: CASSNVAGVSYEQYF. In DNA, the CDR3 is TGTGCCAGCAGCAACGTAGCGGGAGTGTCCTACGAGCAGTACTTC.

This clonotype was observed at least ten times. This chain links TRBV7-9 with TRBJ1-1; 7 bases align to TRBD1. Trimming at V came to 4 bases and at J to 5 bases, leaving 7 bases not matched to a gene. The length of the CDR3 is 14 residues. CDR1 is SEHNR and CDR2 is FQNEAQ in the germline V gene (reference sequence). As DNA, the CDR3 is TGTGCCAGCAGCTCCGGTGGGGGACAGACTGAAGCTTTCTTT. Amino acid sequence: CASSSGGGQTEAFF.

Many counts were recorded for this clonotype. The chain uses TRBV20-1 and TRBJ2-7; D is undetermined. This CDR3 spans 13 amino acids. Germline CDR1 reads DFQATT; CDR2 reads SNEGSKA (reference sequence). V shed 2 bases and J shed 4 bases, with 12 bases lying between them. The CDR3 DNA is TGCAGTGCTAGACCGAAGGACGGATACGAGCAGTACTTC. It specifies CSARPKDGYEQYF.

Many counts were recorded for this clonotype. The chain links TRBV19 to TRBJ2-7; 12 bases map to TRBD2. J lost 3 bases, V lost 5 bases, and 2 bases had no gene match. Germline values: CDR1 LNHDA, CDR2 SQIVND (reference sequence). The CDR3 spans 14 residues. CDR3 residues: CASSRTSGDYEQYF. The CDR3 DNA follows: TGTGCCAGTAGTCGGACTAGCGGGGACTACGAGCAGTACTTC.

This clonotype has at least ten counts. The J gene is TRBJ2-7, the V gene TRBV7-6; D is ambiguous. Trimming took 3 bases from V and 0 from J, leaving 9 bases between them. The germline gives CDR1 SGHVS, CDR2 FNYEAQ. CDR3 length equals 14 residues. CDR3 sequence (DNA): TGTGCCAGCAGCTTTTCTGAGAGCTCCTACGAGCAGTACTTC. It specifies CASSFSESSYEQYF. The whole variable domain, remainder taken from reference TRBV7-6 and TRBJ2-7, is GAGVSQSPRYKVTKRGQDVALRCDPISGHVSLYWYRQALGQGPEFLTYFNYEAQQDKSGLPNDRFSAERPEGSISTLTIQRTEQRDSAMYRCASSFSESSYEQYFGPGTRLTVT.